This T cell receptor (beta chain) was found in a study of early T cells in non-severe SARS-CoV-2 infection. Study at large: Sequenced material consisted of bulk RNA (from unsorted whole blood), and chains were unpaired.

Study results and limitations: Using VDJdb, the matching emphasized anti-spike CD8 responses while missing private and CD4 specificities.

As part of library construction, unique molecular identifiers were attached to individual cDNA molecules. From the 5' RACE reads, TCRdb called clonotypes with MiXCR, one entry per CDR3 protein. The data show 65,000 to 95,000 distinct CDR3 sequences, roughly 9.4% seen once. Germline V gives CDR1 MNHEY, CDR2 SMNVEV (reference sequence). V dropped 2 bases and J dropped 2 bases, with 4 bases sitting between them. CDR3 length: 13 amino acids. This clonotype was seen repeatedly, ten times or more. What it recognizes is unknown. The rearrangement uses TRBV27 and TRBJ1-5; D gene unclear. Sequenced input: whole blood. This clonotype originated in an adult who was a healthcare worker with PCR-confirmed SARS-CoV-2 infection or an uninfected control (not recorded which). The CDR3 bases are TGTGCCAGCAGTTTACAGCGCAATCAGCCCCAGCATTTT. It yields the protein CASSLQRNQPQHF.